This entry lists 16 T cell receptor beta chains sequenced from one sample in a study of control samples from healthy donors and cancer patients. Using immunoSEQ multiplex PCR, the repertoire was profiled, and TCRdb retains in-frame clones only, with some absent. The sample has tens of thousands of clones; roughly 93% are singletons. Sequencing was performed on PBMCs. The receptors were sampled from a woman in her thirties or forties with lung cancer.

The chain has TRBV15 and TRBJ2-2; 10 nucleotides match TRBD1. Germline CDR1 reads LNHNV; CDR2 reads YYDKDF (reference sequence). This CDR3 is built from 17 residues. With 4 bases clipped from V and 3 bases from J, the junction kept 8 bases outside the gene matches. CDR3 nucleotides: TGTGCCACCAGCACCGGGACAGGGGAGGTGGACACCGGGGAGCTGTTTTTT. Translated, it gives CATSTGTGEVDTGELFF.

The genes are TRBV7-9 and TRBJ2-7; 7 bases align to TRBD1. From germline, CDR1 is SEHNR and CDR2 FQNEAQ (reference sequence). With V trimmed by 3 bases and J by 0 bases, 5 bases remained unmatched. The CDR3 loop spans 15 amino acids. The CDR3 protein is CASSFGTASSYEQYF. In nucleotides, the CDR3 is TGTGCCAGCAGCTTCGGGACAGCCAGCTCCTACGAGCAGTACTTC.

This chain uses TRBV6-6 with TRBJ2-7; the D call may be TRBD1 or TRBD2 (5 bases each). V shed 5 bases and J shed 3 bases, with 17 bases lying between them. CDR1 is MNHNY and CDR2 is SVGAGI in the germline V gene (reference sequence). The CDR3 covers 15 residues. This CDR3 is CASSGTLQSRYEQYF. The CDR3 DNA follows: TGTGCCAGCAGTGGGACCCTCCAGTCACGCTACGAGCAGTACTTC.

This chain connects TRBV4-1 to TRBJ2-1; no reliable D call. Between the trimmed V and J ends, which lost 3 bases and 0 bases, there was a span of 6 bases. The CDR3 runs 14 residues. The germline gives CDR1 MGHRA, CDR2 YSYEKL. The CDR3 sequence is CASSQGSSYNEQFF. The CDR3 DNA reads as TGCGCCAGCAGCCAGGGATCCTCCTACAATGAGCAGTTCTTC.

This sequence joins TRBV7-9 and TRBJ2-7, with D possibly TRBD1 on 5 matching bases. V lost 5 bases and J 2 bases, leaving 16 bases between the germline ends. Germline CDR1 SEHNR, CDR2 FQNEAQ (reference sequence). This CDR3 is 15 amino acids long. The CDR3 coding sequence is TGTGCCAGCAGCCCAAAAGACAGAGCCCCCTACGAGCAGTACTTC. Its protein product is CASSPKDRAPYEQYF.

V usage is TRBV18 and J usage is TRBJ1-1; D perhaps matches TRBD1 (6 bases). The CDR3 is made up of 15 amino acids. Germline lookup yields CDR1 KGHSH and CDR2 LQKENI. Deletions cut 3 bases from V and 0 bases from J, with 11 bases between. The CDR3, as DNA: TGTGCCAGCTCACCGGAGGGACACCTGAACACTGAAGCTTTCTTT. Encoded protein: CASSPEGHLNTEAFF.

J is TRBJ1-1 and V is TRBV5-1; D is unclear. The V end was cut by 8 bases, the J end by 0 bases, with 17 bases between. Germline V gives CDR1 SGHRS, CDR2 YFSETQ. The CDR3 sequence is 15 residues long. The CDR3 spells CASRDVPSMNTEAFF. CDR3 bases: TGCGCCAGTCGAGACGTCCCCTCCATGAACACTGAAGCTTTCTTT.

The gene calls are TRBV27 and TRBJ2-6, with D perhaps TRBD2 (5 bases). The CDR3 contains 13 residues. From germline, CDR1 is MNHEY and CDR2 SMNVEV (reference sequence). Trimming took off 5 bases at V and 5 bases at J, with 7 bases between the two ends. The CDR3, as DNA: TGTGCCAGCAGTCCGGGAAGGGCCAACGTCCTGACTTTC. Residues: CASSPGRANVLTF.

This clone was seen only a few times. This sequence joins TRBV28 and TRBJ1-6, with D uncertain. Germline V gene lookup returns CDR1 MDHEN and CDR2 SYDVKM. The CDR3 is 13 residues long. V was cut by 4 bases and J by 10 bases, with 11 bases left in between. In DNA form, the CDR3 reads TGTGCCAGCAGTTCCCATATGGGGTCACCCCTCCACTTT. This gives the protein CASSSHMGSPLHF.

The rearrangement joins TRBV9 to TRBJ2-2; maybe TRBD1 (6 bases). V lost 4 bases and J 4 bases, leaving 14 bases between the germline ends. CDR1 is SGDLS, CDR2 YYNGEE, per germline. This CDR3 has 15 amino acids. In nucleotides, the CDR3 is TGTGCCAGCAGCCCGGGACATCCGAGCACCGGGGAGCTGTTTTTT. This encodes CASSPGHPSTGELFF.

The J gene is TRBJ2-7, the V gene TRBV19; TRBD1 matches at 8 bases. Germline V lookup: CDR1 LNHDA, CDR2 SQIVND (reference sequence). V trimming: 4 bases; J trimming: 4 bases; junction bases outside the gene matches: 12. The CDR3 has 16 residues. This chain's CDR3 is CASSSKGTGWTYEQYF. DNA of the CDR3: TGTGCCAGTAGTAGTAAGGGGACAGGTTGGACTTACGAGCAGTACTTC.

In this sample, this clone turned up once. The V call is TRBV2, the J call TRBJ2-7; possibly TRBD1 for D (5 bases). CDR1 SNHLY and CDR2 FYNNEI come from the germline V gene. V was trimmed by 5 bases and J by 3 bases, leaving 8 bases between them. The CDR3 extends over 12 amino acids. DNA of the CDR3: TGTGCCAGCAGTCCACAGGACTACGAGCAGTACTTC. Residues: CASSPQDYEQYF.

The rearrangement links TRBV9 to TRBJ2-3; possibly TRBD1 for D (6 bases). The CDR3 is made up of 15 amino acids. Germline V CDR1 and CDR2: SGDLS, YYNGEE. V lost 6 bases and J lost 3, with 17 bases in between. This chain's CDR3 is CASTQTGQGTDTQYF. The CDR3 nucleotides are TGTGCCAGCACTCAGACAGGCCAGGGGACAGATACGCAGTATTTT.

This clone is medium-sized (0.01 to 0.1%) by share. The chain links TRBV28 to TRBJ1-5; TRBD1 matches 10 bases. The CDR3 runs 13 residues. The germline V gene encodes CDR1 MDHEN and CDR2 SYDVKM. V shed 8 bases, J shed 7 bases, and the junction held 5 bases outside the gene matches. Written as DNA, the CDR3 is TGTGCCAGCCGGGACAGGGGAGTCCAGCCCCAGCATTTT. Amino acids: CASRDRGVQPQHF. Based on the CDR3 plus reference TRBV28 and TRBJ1-5, the full variable domain is DVKVTQSSRYLVKRTGEKVFLECVQDMDHENMFWYRQDPGLGLRLIYFSYDVKMKEKGDIPEGYSVSREKKERFSLILESASTNQTSMYLCASRDRGVQPQHFGDGTRLSIL.

In its sample, this clone was seen a few times. The rearrangement uses TRBV30 and TRBJ2-3; 7 nucleotides match TRBD1. CDR1 is GTSNPN and CDR2 is SVGIG in the germline V gene (reference sequence). After removal of 8 bases from V and 4 bases from J, the junction contained 12 bases not matched to a gene. This CDR3 is built from 14 residues. The CDR3 nucleotides are TGTGCCGGACGAACACAGGGGAAGGCAGATACGCAGTATTTT. The encoded protein is CAGRTQGKADTQYF.

In this sample, this clone turned up once. The rearrangement uses TRBV28 and TRBJ2-1; D may match TRBD1 or TRBD2 (6 bases each). There are 15 residues in the CDR3. Germline V CDR1 and CDR2: MDHEN, SYDVKM. V was shortened by 6 bases and J by 0 bases, with 12 bases between the two germline ends. CDR3: CASRRGGSSYNEQFF. The DNA of the CDR3 is TGTGCCAGCAGGCGAGGGGGGAGCTCCTACAATGAGCAGTTCTTC. Drawing the rest from reference TRBV28 and TRBJ2-1, the complete variable domain is DVKVTQSSRYLVKRTGEKVFLECVQDMDHENMFWYRQDPGLGLRLIYFSYDVKMKEKGDIPEGYSVSREKKERFSLILESASTNQTSMYLCASRRGGSSYNEQFFGPGTRLTVL.